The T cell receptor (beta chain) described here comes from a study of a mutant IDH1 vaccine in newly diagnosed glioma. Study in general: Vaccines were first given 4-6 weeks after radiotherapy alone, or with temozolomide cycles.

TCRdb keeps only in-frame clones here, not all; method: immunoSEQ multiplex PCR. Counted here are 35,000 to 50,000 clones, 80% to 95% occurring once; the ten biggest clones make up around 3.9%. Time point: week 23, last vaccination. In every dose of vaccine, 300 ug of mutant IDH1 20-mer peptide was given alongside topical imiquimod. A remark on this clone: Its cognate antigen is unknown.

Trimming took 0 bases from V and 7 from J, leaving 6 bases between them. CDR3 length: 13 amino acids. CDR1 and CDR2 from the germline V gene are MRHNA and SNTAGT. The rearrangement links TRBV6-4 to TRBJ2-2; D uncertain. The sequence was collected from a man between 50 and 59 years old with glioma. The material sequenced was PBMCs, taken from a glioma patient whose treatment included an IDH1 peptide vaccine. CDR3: CASSDSTRGELFF. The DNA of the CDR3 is TGTGCCAGCAGTGACTCGACGCGCGGGGAGCTGTTTTTT.